Below are 22 T cell receptor beta chains sequenced from a single sample in a study of molecular identifiers for immune sequencing clone quantification. A single record per CDR3 protein comes from TCRdb applying MiXCR to the PCR reads. The sample holds more than 450,000 distinct CDR3 sequences; around a fifth are singletons and the top ten take more than 0.8%. Sequences were obtained from naive CD8+ T cells from blood, with Jurkat cell RNA spiked in. The subset denotes: FACS-sorted CD8+CD4-CCR7+CD45RA+ naive T cells. The receptors shown here come from a human donor in good health. Some libraries in this study had Jurkat cell RNA spiked in.

This clonotype was seen repeatedly, ten times or more. The V call is TRBV20-1, the J call TRBJ2-7; possibly TRBD2 for D (6 bases). This CDR3 has 13 amino acids. Germline V gene data show CDR1 as DFQATT and CDR2 as SNEGSKA (reference sequence). V was clipped by 2 bases and J by 3 bases, with 11 bases between them. CDR3 amino acids: CSARHPGDYEQYF. The CDR3 nucleotides are TGCAGTGCTAGACATCCGGGGGACTACGAGCAGTACTTC.

Turning to this clonotype: A clone one base away is much larger, so this may be a read error. V usage is TRBV7-2 and J usage is TRBJ2-7, with D perhaps TRBD2 (6 bases). This CDR3 is built from 14 residues. Germline CDR1 SGHTA, CDR2 FQGNSA. Here the CDR3 reads CASSYGGEAYEQCF. DNA for the CDR3: TGTGCCAGCAGCTATGGAGGGGAAGCCTACGAGCAGTGCTTC.

Details on this clonotype: The junction differs from germline at one of its ends, possibly a read error. The J gene is TRBJ2-6, the V gene TRBV19; D might be TRBD1 (5 bases). The germline V gene has CDR1 LNHDA and CDR2 SQIVND (reference sequence). The CDR3 is made up of 18 amino acids. In DNA form, the CDR3 reads TGTGCCAGTAGTATAGGCTTCAGGGCGGCAACTGGGGCCGACGTCCTGACTTTC. Its protein is CASSIGFRAATGADVLTF. The entire variable domain, with the rest obtained from reference TRBV19 and TRBJ2-6, is as follows: DGGITQSPKYLFRKEGQNVTLSCEQNLNHDAMYWYRQDPGQGLRLIYYSQIVNDFQKGDIAEGYSVSREKKESFPLTVTSAQKNPTAFYLCASSIGFRAATGADVLTFGAGSRLTVL.

This clonotype appeared a few times. The rearrangement links TRBV6-6 to TRBJ1-6; 9 positions agree with TRBD1. This CDR3 contains 15 residues. Germline loops: CDR1 MNHNY, CDR2 SVGAGI (reference sequence). The ends lost 6 bases at V and 7 bases at J; junction bases unmatched: 7. The CDR3 here is CASSKTGGNNSPLHF. In nucleotides, the CDR3 is TGTGCCAGCAGCAAGACAGGGGGTAACAATTCACCCCTCCACTTT.

This chain uses TRBV4-2 with TRBJ2-3; 9 bases map to TRBD2. Germline values: CDR1 LGHNA, CDR2 YNFKEQ. The CDR3 runs 18 residues. The trim removed 2 bases at V and 6 bases at J, leaving 15 bases unmatched. The DNA of the CDR3 is TGTGCCAGCAGCCAAAAACTCCCGGGACTAGCCTCGGGTGATACGCAGTATTTT. This sequence encodes CASSQKLPGLASGDTQYF.

The J gene is TRBJ1-1, the V gene TRBV3-1; D gene ambiguous. V lost 2 bases, J lost 0 bases, and 13 bases lay in between. This CDR3 is 16 amino acids long. The V gene's germline CDR1 is LGHDT and CDR2 YNNKEL (reference sequence). The CDR3 bases are TGTGCCAGCAGCCAACTCAATCGGGTTATGAACACTGAAGCTTTCTTT. Its protein product is CASSQLNRVMNTEAFF. Supplemented by reference TRBV3-1 and TRBJ1-1, the full variable domain reads DTAVSQTPKYLVTQMGNDKSIKCEQNLGHDTMYWYKQDSKKFLKIMFSYNNKELIINETVPNRFSPKSPDKAHLNLHINSLELGDSAVYFCASSQLNRVMNTEAFFGQGTRLTVV.

This clonotype was recorded at least ten times. V is TRBV19 and J is TRBJ2-3; TRBD2 aligns across 10 bases. Germline CDR1 and CDR2: LNHDA and SQIVND (reference sequence). This CDR3 is built from 16 residues. J was trimmed by 2 bases and V by 5 bases; bases with no gene match: 7. Written as DNA, the CDR3 is TGTGCCAGTAGTGTTGGACTAGCGGCCCTCACAGATACGCAGTATTTT. Translated: CASSVGLAALTDTQYF. The whole variable domain, remainder taken from reference TRBV19 and TRBJ2-3, is DGGITQSPKYLFRKEGQNVTLSCEQNLNHDAMYWYRQDPGQGLRLIYYSQIVNDFQKGDIAEGYSVSREKKESFPLTVTSAQKNPTAFYLCASSVGLAALTDTQYFGPGTRLTVL.

This clonotype came up many times. The genes are TRBV25-1 and TRBJ2-3; D gene unclear. CDR1 and CDR2 from the germline V gene are MGHDK and SYGVNS. Trimming removed 3 bases at V and 9 bases at J, with 7 bases between. The CDR3 contains 11 residues. This CDR3 is CASSDLITQYF. Here the CDR3 DNA reads TGTGCCAGCAGTGACTTAATAACGCAGTATTTT.

This clonotype was found a few times. V usage is TRBV2 and J usage is TRBJ1-4; D remains ambiguous. The germline V gene has CDR1 SNHLY and CDR2 FYNNEI. The CDR3 has 13 residues. Trimming left V 10 bases short and J 0 bases short, with 9 bases between. DNA for the CDR3: TGTGCCACCCAGGAGGCAACTAATGAAAAACTGTTTTTT. This sequence encodes CATQEATNEKLFF.

This clonotype was picked up a small number of times. V and J are TRBV20-1 and TRBJ1-5; D is uncertain. The germline V gene has CDR1 DFQATT and CDR2 SNEGSKA (reference sequence). The CDR3 spans 15 residues. V lost 0 bases and J 4 bases, leaving 13 bases between the germline ends. CDR3 DNA: TGCAGTGCTAGAGATAAAGGCCTACTAAATCAGCCCCAGCATTTT. Translation: CSARDKGLLNQPQHF.

On this clonotype itself: A much more abundant neighbour one base away suggests this may be a read error. V is TRBV20-1 and J is TRBJ2-3, with a weak D call TRBD2 (7 bases). This CDR3 contains 13 residues. The germline V gene has CDR1 DFQATT and CDR2 SNEGSKA (reference sequence). V was shortened by 4 bases and J by 3 bases, with 11 bases between the two germline ends. DNA of the CDR3: TGCAGTGCTAAGGGGGGGCGTACAGATACGCAGTATTTT. It specifies CSAKGGRTDTQYF.

V and J are TRBV5-1 and TRBJ2-1; D is perhaps TRBD2 (6 bases). The germline gives CDR1 SGHRS, CDR2 YFSETQ. V was shortened by 7 bases and J by 1 base, with 12 bases between the two germline ends. The CDR3 has 14 residues. Written as DNA, the CDR3 is TGCGCCAGCGGCATAGCGGTTTCCTACAATGAGCAGTTCTTC. This translates into CASGIAVSYNEQFF.

This chain links TRBV12-3 or TRBV12-4 with TRBJ1-5; no clear D. The CDR3 length is 15 residues. V lost 3 bases to trimming and J lost 5 bases, with 14 bases between them. CDR3 coding DNA: TGTGCCAGCAGTTTTGCGACCGGAGGCTATCAGCCCCAGCATTTT. This encodes CASSFATGGYQPQHF.

This clonotype was observed a few times. Here the CDR3 reads CASSLASGDGPQHF. DNA for the CDR3: TGTGCCAGCAGTTTAGCTTCGGGGGACGGGCCCCAGCATTTT. This sequence joins TRBV12-3 or TRBV12-4 and TRBJ1-5; weak D call: TRBD1 (5 bases). Trimming removed 0 bases at V and 9 bases at J, with 12 bases between. This CDR3 region has 14 residues.

For this clonotype: No conserved phenylalanine or tryptophan is present at the end of the CDR3, so a read error is the likely explanation. The chain employs TRBV20-1 and TRBJ2-5, with a weak D call TRBD2 (5 bases). V was shortened by 3 bases and J by 3 bases, with 14 bases between the two germline ends. This CDR3 is built from 14 residues. Germline assignment: CDR1 DFQATT and CDR2 SNEGSKA (reference sequence). DNA of the CDR3: TGCAGTGCTAGGTCAGTCGCGGGTGAAGAGACCCAGTACTCC. This translates into CSARSVAGEETQYS.

This clonotype was recorded at least ten times. The chain is built from TRBV27 and TRBJ2-7; maybe TRBD1 (5 bases). CDR1 and CDR2 (germline): MNHEY, SMNVEV (reference sequence). V dropped 3 bases and J dropped 2 bases, with 14 bases sitting between them. This CDR3 is 15 amino acids long. CDR3 nucleotide sequence: TGTGCCAGCAGTTTTAGCAAGTCAGGGCCCTACGAGCAGTACTTC. Protein: CASSFSKSGPYEQYF.

There are many counts of this clonotype. This CDR3 is CASSLGPTGTGASSAFF. Written as DNA, the CDR3 is TGTGCCAGCAGCTTAGGCCCAACCGGGACAGGGGCCTCCTCGGCTTTCTTT. The rearrangement uses TRBV7-9 and TRBJ1-1, with 10 bases identical to TRBD1. The CDR3 sequence is 17 residues long. Germline values: CDR1 SEHNR, CDR2 FQNEAQ (reference sequence). The V gene end was trimmed by 1 base and the J gene end by 11 bases; junction bases not matched to a gene: 16.

This clonotype was seen many times. The V and J genes are TRBV30 and TRBJ1-1; no clear D. Germline CDR1 GTSNPN, CDR2 SVGIG (reference sequence). This CDR3 spans 12 amino acids. The V end lost 4 bases, the J end lost 5 bases, and 11 bases lay between the germline ends. CDR3 loop: CAWNGVVTEAFF. The CDR3 nucleotides are TGTGCCTGGAATGGGGTTGTAACTGAAGCTTTCTTT.

This clonotype appeared a few times. The J gene is TRBJ1-6, the V gene TRBV7-2; a weak D match, TRBD1 (5 bases). The CDR3 is made up of 16 amino acids. V was clipped by 2 bases and J by 8 bases, with 16 bases between them. CDR1 is SGHTA and CDR2 is FQGNSA in the germline V gene. CDR3 in DNA: TGTGCCAGCAGCTTACGGCCGGACGGGGGTTATTCACCCCTCCACTTT. This gives the protein CASSLRPDGGYSPLHF.

The chain combines TRBV7-9 with TRBJ2-7; D is unresolved. Germline V gene lookup returns CDR1 SEHNR and CDR2 FQNEAQ (reference sequence). The V end was cut by 1 base, the J end by 6 bases, with 25 bases between. The CDR3 is 18 amino acids. The CDR3 DNA reads TGTGCCAGCAGCTTAGACGTCGTTGTCTTACAGTCCACGAGCGAGCAGTACTTC. Amino acids: CASSLDVVVLQSTSEQYF. Full variable domain (remainder filled in from reference TRBV7-9 and TRBJ2-7): DTGVSQNPRHKITKRGQNVTFRCDPISEHNRLYWYRQTLGQGPEFLTYFQNEAQLEKSRLLSDRFSAERPKGSFSTLEIQRTEQGDSAMYLCASSLDVVVLQSTSEQYFGPGTRLTVT.

The chain combines TRBV4-3 with TRBJ2-3; D unclear. Germline V gives CDR1 LGHNA, CDR2 YSLEER. V was trimmed by 0 bases and J by 2 bases, leaving 15 bases between them. The CDR3 contains 17 residues. CDR3 protein: CASSQDGGYAATDTQYF. The CDR3 nucleotides read TGCGCCAGCAGCCAAGATGGCGGCTATGCCGCCACAGATACGCAGTATTTT.

The CDR3 spells CAISESTRHYEQYF. The CDR3 bases are TGTGCCATCAGTGAGTCGACCCGCCACTACGAGCAGTACTTC. The chain recombines TRBV10-3 with TRBJ2-7; no reliable D call. CDR3 length: 14 amino acids. Looked up from germline, CDR1 is ENHRY and CDR2 is SYGVKD. The V end was cut by 0 bases, the J end by 3 bases, with 9 bases between.